The entry below describes one T cell receptor (beta chain). The CDR3 runs 14 residues. Per the germline V gene, CDR1 is MNHEY and CDR2 is SMNVEV (reference sequence). V was cut by 5 bases and J by 0 bases, with 11 bases left in between. Per the original data handling: Reference gene primer amplification in the assay estimated nucleated cell counts. TCRdb's table, derived via immunoSEQ multiplex PCR, lists solely in-frame clones and lacks some. That table is the source of V, J and clone size, and D and trimming were worked out from the DNA. The repertoire has a few hundred thousand clones, roughly 86% of them found once; the top ten carry about 1.9%. The data originate from a study of blood T cell repertoires in COVID-19. For the study at large: Donors in the United States, Italy and Spain gave samples during acute or convalescent COVID-19. PBMCs, B-cell-depleted T cells, or T cells provided the cDNA or gDNA that made up the material.

V and J are TRBV27 and TRBJ2-7; a weak D match, TRBD1 (6 bases). The sequence was obtained from a woman in her twenties or thirties who had recovered from COVID-19. Material: peripheral blood. This CDR3 is CASSHRQVSYEQYF. The CDR3 DNA reads as TGTGCCAGCAGTCATCGACAGGTCTCCTACGAGCAGTACTTC.